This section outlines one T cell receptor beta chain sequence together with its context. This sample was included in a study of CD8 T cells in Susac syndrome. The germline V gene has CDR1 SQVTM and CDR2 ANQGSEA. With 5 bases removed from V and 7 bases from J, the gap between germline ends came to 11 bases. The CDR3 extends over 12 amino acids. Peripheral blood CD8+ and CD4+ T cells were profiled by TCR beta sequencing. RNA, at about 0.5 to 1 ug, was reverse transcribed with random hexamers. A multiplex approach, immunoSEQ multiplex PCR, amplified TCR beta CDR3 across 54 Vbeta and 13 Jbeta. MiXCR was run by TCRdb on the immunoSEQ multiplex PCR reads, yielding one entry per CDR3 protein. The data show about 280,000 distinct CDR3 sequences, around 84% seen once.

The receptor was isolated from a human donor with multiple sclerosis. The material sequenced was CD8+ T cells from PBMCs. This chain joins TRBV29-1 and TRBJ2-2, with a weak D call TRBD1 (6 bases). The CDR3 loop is CSVPGAGGELFF. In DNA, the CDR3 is TGCAGCGTTCCAGGGGCGGGCGGGGAGCTGTTTTTT.